This T cell receptor beta chain was retrieved from a study of shared clonotypes between healthy human individuals. TCRdb keeps only in-frame clones here, not all; method: immunoSEQ multiplex PCR. The profile shows 450,000 to 500,000 clones, 78% of them singletons. From germline, CDR1 is MDHEN and CDR2 SYDVKM. With 6 bases clipped from V and 5 bases from J, the junction kept 12 bases outside the gene matches. The CDR3 extends over 15 amino acids. The origin of this receptor is a woman in her thirties or forties in good health. Some clones in this sample may be carry-over from other donors' samples. The material sequenced was PBMCs. V usage is TRBV28 and J usage is TRBJ2-7; 8 nucleotides line up with TRBD2. CDR3 sequence reads: CASRPPPGLEDEQYF. The CDR3 region has the DNA TGTGCCAGCAGGCCCCCTCCGGGACTAGAGGACGAGCAGTACTTC.